Reported below is one TCR beta chain. Its antigen is not identified. Every patient experienced relapse after autologous stem cell transplantation, and brentuximab vedotin exposure varied. Only in-frame clones appear in the TCRdb table, and some are missing; sequencing was by immunoSEQ multiplex PCR. The table records tens of thousands of clones, approximately 94% of them present only once. This CDR3 is built from 13 residues. CDR1 SGHDT and CDR2 YYEEEE come from the germline V gene. Trimming pared 4 bases from V and 10 bases from J, leaving 15 bases between. This entry belongs to a study of PD-1 blockade in classical Hodgkin lymphoma. Study summary: On a schedule of every 2 weeks, patients received nivolumab 3 mg/kg intravenously.

The study's findings and limits: According to reports, newly diagnosed patients had lower baseline TCR diversity than healthy donors, and relapsed/refractory patients had lower baseline TCR diversity still. CD8+ TCR diversity did not rise significantly by C4D1, unlike CD4+.

The chain links TRBV5-6 to TRBJ2-1; the D gene is possibly TRBD2 (6 bases). This sequence originates from a human donor with classical Hodgkin lymphoma. This specimen was peripheral blood mononuclear cells (PBMCs), taken at baseline. CDR3 in DNA: TGTGCCAGCAGCCCCCGGACTACTCGAGAGCAGTTCTTC. Protein product: CASSPRTTREQFF.